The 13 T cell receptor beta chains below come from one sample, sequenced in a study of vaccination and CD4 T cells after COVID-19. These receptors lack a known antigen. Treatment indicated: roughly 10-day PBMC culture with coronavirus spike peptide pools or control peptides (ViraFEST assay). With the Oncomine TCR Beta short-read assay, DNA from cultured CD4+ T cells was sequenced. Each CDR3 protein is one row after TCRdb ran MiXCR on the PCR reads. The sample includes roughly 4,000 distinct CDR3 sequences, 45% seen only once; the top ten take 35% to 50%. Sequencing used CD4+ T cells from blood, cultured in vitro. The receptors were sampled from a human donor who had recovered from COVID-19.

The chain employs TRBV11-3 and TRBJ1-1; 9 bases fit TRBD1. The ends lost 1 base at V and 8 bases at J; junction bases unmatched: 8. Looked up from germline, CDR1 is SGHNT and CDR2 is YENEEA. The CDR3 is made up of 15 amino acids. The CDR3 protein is CASSLVLGQGAEAFF. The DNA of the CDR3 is TGTGCCAGCAGCTTAGTTCTGGGACAGGGAGCCGAAGCTTTCTTT.

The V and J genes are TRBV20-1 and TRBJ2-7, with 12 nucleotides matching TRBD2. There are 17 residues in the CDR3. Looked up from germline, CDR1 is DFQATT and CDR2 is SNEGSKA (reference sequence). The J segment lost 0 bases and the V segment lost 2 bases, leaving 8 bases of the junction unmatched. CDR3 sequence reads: CSARILAGGENSYEQYF. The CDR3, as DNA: TGCAGTGCTAGAATTCTAGCGGGGGGGGAGAACTCCTACGAGCAGTACTTC.

In DNA, the CDR3 is TGTGCCACCAGTGATTTCGGGCAGCCCCAGCATTTT. Its translation: CATSDFGQPQHF. This sequence joins TRBV24-1 and TRBJ1-5; D gene ambiguous. Looked up from germline, CDR1 is KGHDR and CDR2 is SFDVKD. There are 12 residues in the CDR3. With 1 base removed from V and 7 bases from J, the gap between germline ends came to 4 bases.

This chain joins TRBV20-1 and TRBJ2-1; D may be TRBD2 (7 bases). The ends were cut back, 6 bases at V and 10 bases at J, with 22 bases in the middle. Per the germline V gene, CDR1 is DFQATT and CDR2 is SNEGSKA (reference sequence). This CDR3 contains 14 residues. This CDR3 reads CSAWGGATGLEQFF. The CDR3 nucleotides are TGCAGTGCCTGGGGGGGGGCCACAGGGTTAGAGCAGTTCTTC.

The CDR3 reads CATRRQRNTEAFF. The CDR3 nucleotides read TGTGCCACCAGACGACAGAGGAACACTGAAGCTTTCTTT. This chain links TRBV19 with TRBJ1-1, with D possibly being TRBD1 (5 bases). Germline V CDR1 and CDR2: LNHDA, SQIVND (reference sequence). The CDR3 contains 13 residues. V was shortened by 10 bases and J by 1 base, with 13 bases between the two germline ends.

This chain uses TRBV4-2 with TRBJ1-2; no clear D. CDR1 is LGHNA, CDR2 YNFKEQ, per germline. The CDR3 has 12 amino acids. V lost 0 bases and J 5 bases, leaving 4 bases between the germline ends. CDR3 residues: CASSQDAYGYTF. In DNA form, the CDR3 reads TGTGCCAGCAGCCAAGACGCGTATGGCTACACCTTC.

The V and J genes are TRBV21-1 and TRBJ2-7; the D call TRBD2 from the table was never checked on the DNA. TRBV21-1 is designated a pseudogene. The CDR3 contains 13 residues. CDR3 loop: CANLEGENYEQYF. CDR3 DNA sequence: TGTGCCAATCTCGAGGGCGAGAACTACGAGCAGTACTTC.

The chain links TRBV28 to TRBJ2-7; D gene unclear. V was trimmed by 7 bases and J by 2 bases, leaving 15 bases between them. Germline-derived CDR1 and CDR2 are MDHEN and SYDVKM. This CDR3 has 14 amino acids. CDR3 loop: CASTIEPTAYEQYF. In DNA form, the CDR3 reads TGTGCCAGCACGATTGAACCCACCGCCTACGAGCAGTACTTC.

The DNA for the CDR3 is TGTGCCAGCTCGGGTCGGACCGCGGGGAAGGATACGCAGTATTTT. This codes for CASSGRTAGKDTQYF. The genes are TRBV5-8 and TRBJ2-3, with D possibly matching TRBD2 (6 bases). Germline V CDR1 and CDR2: SGHTS, YDEGEE. The V and J ends lost 7 bases and 6 bases respectively, with 21 bases between them. There are 15 residues in the CDR3.

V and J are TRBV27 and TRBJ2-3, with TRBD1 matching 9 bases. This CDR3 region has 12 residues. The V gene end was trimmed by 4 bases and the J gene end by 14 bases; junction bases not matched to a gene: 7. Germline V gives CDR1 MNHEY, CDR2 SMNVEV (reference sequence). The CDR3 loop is CASSSTGTGLYF. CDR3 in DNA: TGTGCCAGCAGTTCGACCGGGACAGGGTTGTATTTT.

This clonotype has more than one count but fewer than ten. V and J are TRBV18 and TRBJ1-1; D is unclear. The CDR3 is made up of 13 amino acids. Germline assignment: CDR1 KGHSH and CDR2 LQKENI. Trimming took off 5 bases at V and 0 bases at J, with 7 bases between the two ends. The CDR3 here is CASSGELNTEAFF. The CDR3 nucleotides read TGTGCCAGCTCAGGGGAGTTGAACACTGAAGCTTTCTTT.

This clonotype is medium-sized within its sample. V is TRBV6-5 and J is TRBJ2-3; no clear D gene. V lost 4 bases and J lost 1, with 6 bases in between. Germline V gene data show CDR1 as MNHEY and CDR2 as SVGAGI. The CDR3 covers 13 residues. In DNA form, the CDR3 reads TGTGCCAGCAGTTCACCCGGCACAGATACGCAGTATTTT. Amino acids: CASSSPGTDTQYF.

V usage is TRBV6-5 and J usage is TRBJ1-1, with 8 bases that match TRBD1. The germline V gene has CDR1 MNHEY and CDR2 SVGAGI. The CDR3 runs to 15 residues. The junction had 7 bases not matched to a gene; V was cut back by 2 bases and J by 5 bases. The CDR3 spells CASSYTQGVGTEAFF. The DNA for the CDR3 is TGTGCCAGCAGTTACACACAGGGGGTAGGGACTGAAGCTTTCTTT.